The T cell receptor (beta chain) under discussion was sequenced for a study of OX40 agonist ivuxolimab in advanced cancers. Trimming took off 0 bases at V and 0 bases at J, with 6 bases between the two ends. The CDR3 sequence is 15 residues long. Germline CDR1 and CDR2: MNHEY and SVGAGI. Assay used: immunoSEQ multiplex PCR; TCRdb lists only in-frame clones, some missing. The sample contains 25,000 to 35,000 clones, around 82% of which appear only once. J is TRBJ1-3 and V is TRBV6-5; D is ambiguous. This clonotype was obtained from an adult with an advanced solid tumor such as melanoma, head and neck, liver or kidney cancer. Source: CD4+ or CD8+ T cells sorted from blood, taken in a trial of the OX40 agonist ivuxolimab. DNA of the CDR3: TGTGCCAGCAGTTACTCGCCAGTCTCTGGAAACACCATATATTTT. Translated, it gives CASSYSPVSGNTIYF.